This TCR beta chain was retrieved from a study of blood T cell repertoires in COVID-19. Study in general: The samples span acute and convalescent COVID-19 from the United States, Italy and Spain. The analysed material was cDNA or gDNA that came from T cells, B-cell-depleted T cells, or PBMCs.

Original processing methods: Cell counts per sample came from amplifying reference gene primers. Data came from immunoSEQ multiplex PCR; TCRdb stores just in-frame clones and leaves some out. That table gives V, J and clone size, and the DNA gave D and trimming. The sample shows 250,000 to 300,000 clones, around 86% of them seen only once. CDR1 is LNHDA and CDR2 is SQIVND in the germline V gene (reference sequence). The CDR3 is made up of 15 amino acids. With V trimmed by 4 bases and J by 5 bases, 7 bases remained unmatched. This clonotype originated in a woman in her sixties with active or convalescent COVID-19. The specimen was peripheral blood. The chain links TRBV19 to TRBJ1-4; 7 nucleotides align to TRBD1. The CDR3 DNA sequence: TGTGCCAGTAGTACCCCGGGCAGGGGGAATGAAAAACTGTTTTTT. It is translated as CASSTPGRGNEKLFF.